This passage covers 2 T cell receptor beta chains from one sample sequenced in a study of blood T cell repertoires in COVID-19. TCRdb's copy holds only in-frame clones and misses some; the assay was immunoSEQ multiplex PCR. The table has roughly 190,000 clones, roughly four fifths seen once. Sequencing input: peripheral blood. These TCRs come from a woman aged 40 to 50 with acute or convalescent COVID-19.

The chain recombines TRBV4-2 with TRBJ2-7, with D perhaps matching TRBD1 (5 bases). Per germline, CDR1 LGHNA and CDR2 YNFKEQ. The CDR3 covers 14 residues. V shed 5 bases and J shed 3 bases, with 14 bases lying between them. The DNA of the CDR3 is TGTGCCAGCAGCTTCGACAGCACCTACTACGAGCAGTACTTC. Its protein product is CASSFDSTYYEQYF.

This clone was observed a few times. The chain uses TRBV29-1 and TRBJ1-5; D is unresolved. V lost 6 bases and J lost 5, with 14 bases in between. Germline V lookup: CDR1 SQVTM, CDR2 ANQGSEA. This CDR3 has 13 amino acids. CDR3 bases: TGCAGCGTAATCCTGAGCCTAGATCAGCCCCAGCATTTT. Amino acids: CSVILSLDQPQHF.